The source of this TCR beta chain is a study of graft-versus-host responses after intestinal transplantation listed by TCRdb under 2021. About the investigation overall: Recipients received multivisceral, liver-intestinal, or isolated intestinal transplants. Every recipient was given anti-thymocyte globulin induction, followed by roughly 3 years of maintenance tacrolimus and steroids. After intestinal transplantation, graft-versus-host and host-versus-graft alloreactive T cell clones in the graft, circulation and bone marrow were tracked using bulk TCR-beta CDR3 sequencing. To identify alloreactive clones, pre-transplant mixed lymphocyte reaction products were sequenced and then compared with unstimulated pre-transplant donor and recipient T cells. The cohort enrolled about two dozen intestinal transplant recipients, one of whom was a retransplant, and a few patients without pretransplant specimens were excluded. Donor T cell macrochimerism was defined as a peak of at least 4% donor T cells among recipient peripheral blood mononuclear cells. Rather than going through the commercial service, samples from a few later patients were sequenced in-house on an Illumina MiSeq and processed with MiXCR. Overall study results and their limits: The relatively low number and heterogeneity of intestinal transplant patients limited the conclusions. Early after transplant, peak levels of circulating GvH clones were associated with declines in HvG clones. GvH clones were detected in recipient bone marrow, and some appeared earlier in ileal mucosa or blood, consistent with an intestinal mucosal origin. Patients with donor T cell macrochimerism had high GvH to HvG T cell clonal ratios in their allografts.

Points on this clone: The target of this receptor is not known. Per-nucleotide qualities are absent, and no much larger clonotype sits a single base away.

Libraries were constructed by the immunoSEQ multiplex PCR assay. For most patients, genomic DNA was isolated with the Qiagen DNeasy Blood and Tissue Kit and sent frozen to Adaptive Biotechnologies for TCR sequencing. For most patients, high-throughput TCR-beta CDR3 sequencing of genomic DNA was performed by Adaptive Biotechnologies. Turning to the authors' computational methods: TCR sequencing data were retrieved from Adaptive's ImmunoSEQ software for 15 to 20 patients, whereas a few other patients were processed with MiXCR and VDJtools. To correct CD4 versus CD8 sorting errors, sequences present in both subsets at a frequency ratio below 5:1 were removed. CDR3 nucleotide sequences shared by donor and recipient were removed because the origin of these sequences could not be assigned. Alloreactive clones required at least 2-fold expansion over unstimulated cells and minimum CFSE-low frequency of 0.002% (template counts) or 0.001% (read counts). Clones detected in sequenced pre-transplant spleen, lymph node, or MLR CFSE-low populations of the donor or recipient were defined as mappable. The cumulative frequency of alloreactive clones was calculated as a percentage of all sequences, weighted by copy number. TCRdb took over this immuneACCESS table, retaining in-frame rearrangements with V and J assigned. Such tables are incomplete; in checked studies, under half of the missing clones stem from an unresolved V gene, and the remainder is unexplained. The DNA gave D and trimming, while V, J and clone size come from that table. This sample is represented by about 96,000 clones; roughly 92% of them were singletons. The ten largest clones add up to approximately 0.3% of the sample.

The sample's time point label, decoded: cells obtained before transplantation from donor or recipient. CD3+CD4+ and CD3+CD8+ populations were FACS-sorted from unstimulated pre-transplant donor and recipient cells taken from spleen or lymph nodes. Germline trimming amounts to 6 bases on V and 1 base on J, with 10 as the count of junction bases outside the gene matches. Counted from cysteine to phenylalanine, this CDR3 has 17 amino acids. Kept here is only the CDR3 DNA, which spans 51 bases and is read in frame from base 1. CDR1 and CDR2, looked up from the germline V gene (reference sequence), are LNHDA and SQIVND.

This chain joins TRBV19 to TRBJ2-1; 9 of the junction bases match TRBD2. The source is a human donor who received an intestinal transplant. The sequences come from unstimulated CD4+ T cells sorted from spleen or lymph node cells, collected before intestinal transplant. The nucleotide sequence reads as follows: TGTGCCAGTAGCGCGAGTAGCGGGAGCGTTTCCTACAATGAGCAGTTCTTC. Translated, it gives CASSASSGSVSYNEQFF. This CDR3, with the reference TRBV19 and TRBJ2-1 proteins standing in past its ends, gives the full variable domain DGGITQSPKYLFRKEGQNVTLSCEQNLNHDAMYWYRQDPGQGLRLIYYSQIVNDFQKGDIAEGYSVSREKKESFPLTVTSAQKNPTAFYLCASSASSGSVSYNEQFFGPGTRLTVL.